This TCR beta chain was profiled in a study of early T cells in non-severe SARS-CoV-2 infection (TCRdb year 2021). Regarding the complete study: Because TCR sequencing relied on bulk RNA taken from unsorted whole blood, pairing of alpha and beta chains was not possible.

In its sample, this clonotype was seen a few times. Its antigen is still unknown. No base quality information exists; no much larger clone differs at one position. Library preparation used 5' RACE. Instrument on record: NextSeq 500. Unique molecular identifiers were attached to individual cDNA molecules in the TCR library protocol so that sequencing error and PCR bias could be corrected. Both TCR alpha and beta chains were sequenced, and tight co-correlation was observed between alpha and beta sequence abundances in each sample. Turning to the authors' computational methods: Decombinator V4 was used to annotate TCR sequences for V gene, J gene and CDR3. TCRs were defined as expanded if a significant change between any two time points was detected under a Poisson model with p below 0.0001. TCR abundances were normalised to the total number of TCRs sequenced per sample and were expressed as counts per million. MAIT TCRs were defined by TRAV1-2 paired with TRAJ12, TRAJ20 or TRAJ33, and iNKT TCRs by TRAV10 paired with TRAJ18. VDJdb, accessed on 1 November 2021, was searched for TCRs annotated for CMV, EBV and SARS-CoV-2, and TCRs annotated for more than one antigen were excluded. TCRdb itself trimmed the public reads at Q25 with fastp, ran MiXCR and retained productive beta chains. CDR3 protein sequences are deduplicated, and each keeps its most common genes and DNA. The V and J calls and clone size are TCRdb's, not the authors'. This sample gives around 59,000 distinct CDR3 sequences in total; more than 8.5% of them show up just once. 17% of the sample belongs to the ten largest clones.

Set within a cohort of healthcare workers in London, UK, this nested case-control study involved weekly PCR testing of nasopharyngeal swabs along with blood sampling. Between 23 and 31 March 2020, the week of the UK lockdown, healthcare workers were enrolled and then followed up weekly for as long as 16 weeks. What the work shows at the level of the full study, not this receptor alone: VDJdb matching was skewed toward anti-spike CD8 responses and likely underestimated virus-specific expansions by missing private and CD4 specificities.

Taken from the germline V gene, the CDR1 and CDR2 loops are MDHEN and SYDVKM. Inclusive of the bounding cysteine and phenylalanine, the CDR3 is 16 residues long. Left in the record is the CDR3 DNA by itself, 48 bases read in frame from the first base. V is reduced by 5 bases and J by 4 bases, leaving a spacing of 20 bases between them. Sequenced sample: whole blood. The receptor was derived from an adult who was a healthcare worker with PCR-confirmed SARS-CoV-2 infection or an uninfected control (not recorded which). The sequence is built from TRBV28 and TRBJ1-2; the D segment could be TRBD1, given 5 matching bases. For the CDR3, the sequence is CASSAYRAPGSYGYTF. The bases are TGTGCCAGCAGTGCGTACCGGGCCCCAGGGTCCTATGGCTACACCTTC.